Listed below are T cell receptor beta chains from one sample, sequenced in a study of blood T cell repertoires in COVID-19. The data were produced by immunoSEQ multiplex PCR, yet TCRdb's version contains in-frame clones alone and is incomplete. The table has some 150,000 clones, around four fifths seen once; the top ten hold nearly 3%. The specimen sequenced was peripheral blood. All receptors derive from a woman aged 35 to 49 with active or convalescent COVID-19. Each CDR3 is given with its conserved first and last residue. The D gene is left open where the match is weak. The size entry is marked missing in some rows and otherwise reads once, few, many or a size class.

D gene: TRBD2; V gene: TRBV10-2; clone size: -; J gene: TRBJ2-7; CDR3 length: 13; CDR3 DNA: TGCGCCACCTCCGGGACTAGCGACTACGAGCAGTACTTC; CDR3 protein: CATSGTSDYEQYF
D gene: TRBD1; V gene: TRBV2; clone size: few; J gene: TRBJ1-4; CDR3 length: 15; CDR3 DNA: TGTGCCAGCAGACAATCACAGGGGGGAGATGAAAAACTGTTTTTT; CDR3 protein: CASRQSQGGDEKLFF
D gene: -; V gene: TRBV5-5; clone size: -; J gene: TRBJ1-4; CDR3 length: 16; CDR3 DNA: TGTGCCAGCAGCTTGGAGGCGGGGACCGCTAATGAAAAACTGTTTTTT; CDR3 protein: CASSLEAGTANEKLFF
D gene: TRBD1; V gene: TRBV25-1; clone size: -; J gene: TRBJ1-4; CDR3 length: 14; CDR3 DNA: TGTGCCAGCAGCTGGGGGACAGGGGATGAAAAACTGTTTTTT; CDR3 protein: CASSWGTGDEKLFF
D gene: -; V gene: TRBV2; clone size: -; J gene: TRBJ1-2; CDR3 length: 14; CDR3 DNA: TGTGCCATCCTGCTGGAGGAGGGTAACTATGGCTACACCTTC; CDR3 protein: CAILLEEGNYGYTF
D gene: TRBD1; V gene: TRBV6-5; clone size: -; J gene: TRBJ1-2; CDR3 length: 15; CDR3 DNA: TGTGCCAGCACCCGGGAGGGGGCGTTCGGCTATGGCTACACCTTC; CDR3 protein: CASTREGAFGYGYTF
D gene: -; V gene: TRBV6-2/TRBV6-3; clone size: -; J gene: TRBJ2-6; CDR3 length: 16; CDR3 DNA: TGTGCCAGCAGTTACCCAGGGGACTCTGGGGCCAACGTCCTGACTTTC; CDR3 protein: CASSYPGDSGANVLTF
D gene: -; V gene: TRBV4-3; clone size: -; J gene: TRBJ1-6; CDR3 length: 16; CDR3 DNA: TGCGCCAGCAGCCAAGTTTGGGACATAGGTGATTCACCCCTCCACTTT; CDR3 protein: CASSQVWDIGDSPLHF
D gene: -; V gene: TRBV9; clone size: -; J gene: TRBJ1-1; CDR3 length: 15; CDR3 DNA: TGTGCCAGCAGCGTCGTATCGGTGGTGAACACTGAAGCTTTCTTT; CDR3 protein: CASSVVSVVNTEAFF
D gene: -; V gene: TRBV11-2; clone size: -; J gene: TRBJ2-7; CDR3 length: 13; CDR3 DNA: TGTGCCAGCAGCTTGGCCAGTTCCTACGAGCAGTACTTC; CDR3 protein: CASSLASSYEQYF
D gene: -; V gene: TRBV3-1/TRBV3-2; clone size: -; J gene: TRBJ1-2; CDR3 length: 15; CDR3 DNA: TGTGCCAGCAGCCAAAGTGGCAGGGTTAACTATGGCTACACCTTC; CDR3 protein: CASSQSGRVNYGYTF
D gene: -; V gene: TRBV9; clone size: -; J gene: TRBJ1-1; CDR3 length: 14; CDR3 DNA: TGTGCCAGCAGCCCGAGCGGGGGGGGAGATGGAGCTTTCTTT; CDR3 protein: CASSPSGGGDGAFF
D gene: -; V gene: TRBV6-5; clone size: few; J gene: TRBJ2-1; CDR3 length: 14; CDR3 DNA: TGTGCCAGCAGTCAACTCCGCGTATACAATGAGCAGTTCTTC; CDR3 protein: CASSQLRVYNEQFF
D gene: -; V gene: TRBV6-6; clone size: once; J gene: TRBJ1-5; CDR3 length: 14; CDR3 DNA: TGTGCCAGCAGTAGGACAGTCGTTAATCAGCCCCAGCATTTT; CDR3 protein: CASSRTVVNQPQHF
D gene: -; V gene: TRBV14; clone size: -; J gene: TRBJ1-2; CDR3 length: 15; CDR3 DNA: TGTGCCAGCAGCCAAGCTAAAACAGATCACTATGGCTACACCTTC; CDR3 protein: CASSQAKTDHYGYTF
D gene: TRBD1; V gene: TRBV29-1; clone size: -; J gene: TRBJ1-5; CDR3 length: 13; CDR3 DNA: TGCAGCGTTGAACAGGGGGCAGGTCAGCCCCAGCATTTT; CDR3 protein: CSVEQGAGQPQHF
D gene: -; V gene: TRBV7-6; clone size: -; J gene: TRBJ1-6; CDR3 length: 15; CDR3 DNA: TGTGCCAGCAGCCCCGCGGGGCAGGGAGTTTCACCCCTCCACTTT; CDR3 protein: CASSPAGQGVSPLHF
D gene: -; V gene: TRBV11-2; clone size: -; J gene: TRBJ2-3; CDR3 length: 13; CDR3 DNA: TGTGCCAGCAGCTCTGGTGGCCCAGATACGCAGTATTTT; CDR3 protein: CASSSGGPDTQYF
D gene: -; V gene: TRBV28; clone size: -; J gene: TRBJ1-5; CDR3 length: 14; CDR3 DNA: TGTGCCAGCAGTTTGAGGGCCCCGAATCAGCCCCAGCATTTT; CDR3 protein: CASSLRAPNQPQHF
D gene: -; V gene: TRBV14; clone size: -; J gene: TRBJ1-1; CDR3 length: 17; CDR3 DNA: TGTGCCAGCAGCCAGTTTATGAGCCGGGGAATGAACACTGAAGCTTTCTTT; CDR3 protein: CASSQFMSRGMNTEAFF
D gene: -; V gene: TRBV30; clone size: -; J gene: TRBJ1-2; CDR3 length: 13; CDR3 DNA: TGTGCCTGGAGTGTACTGGGGGCAGCTGGCTACACCTTC; CDR3 protein: CAWSVLGAAGYTF
D gene: TRBD1; V gene: TRBV6-5; clone size: -; J gene: TRBJ1-6; CDR3 length: 16; CDR3 DNA: TGTGCCAGCAGTTACGCCTCGGGACAGGGAGGTTCACCCCTCCACTTT; CDR3 protein: CASSYASGQGGSPLHF
D gene: TRBD1; V gene: TRBV6-6; clone size: -; J gene: TRBJ1-5; CDR3 length: 16; CDR3 DNA: TGTGCCAGCAGTTACCTGGACAGGGAAACTGGTCAGCCCCAGCATTTT; CDR3 protein: CASSYLDRETGQPQHF
D gene: -; V gene: TRBV20-1; clone size: -; J gene: TRBJ1-1; CDR3 length: 11; CDR3 DNA: TGCAGTGCTAGAGCAGGGACTGAAGCTTTCTTT; CDR3 protein: CSARAGTEAFF
D gene: -; V gene: TRBV9; clone size: -; J gene: TRBJ1-3; CDR3 length: 13; CDR3 DNA: TGTGCCAGCAGCGTAGCTTTTGGAAACACCATATATTTT; CDR3 protein: CASSVAFGNTIYF
D gene: -; V gene: TRBV2; clone size: -; J gene: TRBJ1-5; CDR3 length: 13; CDR3 DNA: TGTGCCAGCACCCGAGATAGCAATCAGCCCCAGCATTTT; CDR3 protein: CASTRDSNQPQHF
D gene: -; V gene: TRBV29-1; clone size: -; J gene: TRBJ2-7; CDR3 length: 13; CDR3 DNA: TGCAGCGTTGAAGATCCGGGGGTCTACGAGCAGTACTTC; CDR3 protein: CSVEDPGVYEQYF
D gene: -; V gene: TRBV21-1; clone size: once; J gene: TRBJ2-7; CDR3 length: 18; CDR3 DNA: TGTGCCAGCAGCTTGGGACTAGCGGGGCCTGGTGTTGACTACGAGCAGTACTTC; CDR3 protein: CASSLGLAGPGVDYEQYF
D gene: -; V gene: TRBV19; clone size: -; J gene: TRBJ1-1; CDR3 length: 12; CDR3 DNA: TGTGCCAGTAGTAGGGAGGGCGCTGAAGCTTTCTTT; CDR3 protein: CASSREGAEAFF
D gene: -; V gene: TRBV18; clone size: few; J gene: TRBJ2-2; CDR3 length: 18; CDR3 DNA: TGTGCCAGCTCACCCCGGAGGAAGGGTAACGCGAACACCGGGGAGCTGTTTTTT; CDR3 protein: CASSPRRKGNANTGELFF
D gene: TRBD1; V gene: TRBV4-2; clone size: -; J gene: TRBJ1-1; CDR3 length: 16; CDR3 DNA: TGTGCCAGCAGCCCCAGGGACAGGGGGCGCTGGACTGAAGCTTTCTTT; CDR3 protein: CASSPRDRGRWTEAFF
D gene: TRBD1; V gene: TRBV18; clone size: -; J gene: TRBJ1-2; CDR3 length: 15; CDR3 DNA: TGTGCCAGCTCACCTGGGACAGGGCCTAACTATGGCTACACCTTC; CDR3 protein: CASSPGTGPNYGYTF
D gene: -; V gene: TRBV5-4; clone size: -; J gene: TRBJ2-3; CDR3 length: 15; CDR3 DNA: TGTGCCAGCAGCTTAAGAGTTACTAGCACAGATACGCAGTATTTT; CDR3 protein: CASSLRVTSTDTQYF
D gene: TRBD1; V gene: TRBV28; clone size: -; J gene: TRBJ2-5; CDR3 length: 16; CDR3 DNA: TGTGCCAGCAGCCCCTCCTTGGGCAGGGGGCGGGAGACCCAGTACTTC; CDR3 protein: CASSPSLGRGRETQYF
D gene: -; V gene: TRBV9; clone size: -; J gene: TRBJ1-1; CDR3 length: 15; CDR3 DNA: TGTGCCAGCAGCGTATGGGCGGGGATGAACACTGAAGCTTTCTTT; CDR3 protein: CASSVWAGMNTEAFF
D gene: -; V gene: TRBV4-1; clone size: -; J gene: TRBJ2-5; CDR3 length: 15; CDR3 DNA: TGCGCCAGCAGCCAAGACGGACGGGGCCAAGAGACCCAGTACTTC; CDR3 protein: CASSQDGRGQETQYF
D gene: -; V gene: TRBV7-6; clone size: -; J gene: TRBJ2-5; CDR3 length: 13; CDR3 DNA: TGTGCCAGCAGCCTGCTGAGTCCCGAGACCCAGTACTTC; CDR3 protein: CASSLLSPETQYF
D gene: -; V gene: TRBV30; clone size: -; J gene: TRBJ2-3; CDR3 length: 14; CDR3 DNA: TGTGCCTGGAGTGGTGGACAGAGCACAGATACGCAGTATTTT; CDR3 protein: CAWSGGQSTDTQYF
D gene: -; V gene: TRBV5-5; clone size: -; J gene: TRBJ2-6; CDR3 length: 16; CDR3 DNA: TGTGCCAGCAGCTTGGTCGTCGGTTCTGGGGCCAACGTCCTGACTTTC; CDR3 protein: CASSLVVGSGANVLTF
D gene: TRBD2; V gene: TRBV12-3/TRBV12-4; clone size: -; J gene: TRBJ2-1; CDR3 length: 13; CDR3 DNA: TGTGCCAGCACCCCAGCGGGAGGACATGAGCAGTTCTTC; CDR3 protein: CASTPAGGHEQFF
D gene: TRBD1; V gene: TRBV5-1; clone size: few; J gene: TRBJ2-5; CDR3 length: 14; CDR3 DNA: TGCGCCAGCGGTACAGGGGGTAGGTGGGAGACCCAGTACTTC; CDR3 protein: CASGTGGRWETQYF